Each of the 10 T cell receptor beta chains below was sequenced from the same sample in a study of beta chain features in type 1 diabetes. Overall study findings and caveats: There was a moderate but significant shortening of TCRB CDR3s in all four CD4+ subsets of Type 1 diabetes patients.

The whole isolated RNA underwent reverse transcription, so sequencing captured expressed TCRB transcripts. This table comes from immunoSEQ multiplex PCR, and its TCRdb copy is limited to in-frame clones, with some not included. Of about 160,000 clones listed, about 8.1% are singletons. These receptors' targets are unknown. Source material: central memory CD4+ T cells from blood. The receptor source for this set is a woman between 18 and 29 years old with type 1 diabetes.

There are a few counts of this clone. This rearrangement joins TRBV7-9 to TRBJ2-3, with TRBD2 identical over 8 bases. From germline, CDR1 is SEHNR and CDR2 FQNEAQ (reference sequence). Trimming cost V 4 bases and J 1 base; bases outside gene matches: 7. CDR3 length equals 16 residues. In DNA, the CDR3 is TGTGCCAGCAGCTCGAGCGGGGGCTGGGGCACAGATACGCAGTATTTT. Its translation is CASSSSGGWGTDTQYF.

The V and J genes are TRBV19 and TRBJ1-1; 7 bases fit TRBD1. Per germline, CDR1 LNHDA and CDR2 SQIVND (reference sequence). V was pared by 6 bases and J by 3 bases, with 7 bases of the junction left unmatched. There are 14 residues in the CDR3. This chain's CDR3 is CASSPTGWHTEAFF. CDR3 DNA sequence: TGTGCCAGTAGCCCGACAGGGTGGCACACTGAAGCTTTCTTT.

This clone was observed many times. The chain combines TRBV14 with TRBJ2-3, with a possible D match to TRBD2 (6 bases). There are 13 residues in the CDR3. Germline V gene sequence: CDR1 SGHDN, CDR2 FVKESK. V lost 0 bases, J lost 7 bases, and 8 bases lay in between. The CDR3 coding sequence is TGTGCCAGCAGCCAAGATCTAGCGAATACGCAGTATTTT. Amino acids: CASSQDLANTQYF.

V is TRBV7-9 and J is TRBJ1-1; D not certain. V gave up 5 bases and J gave up 5 bases, with 15 bases separating them. The CDR3 runs to 14 residues. The germline CDR1 and CDR2 sequences are SEHNR and FQNEAQ (reference sequence). CDR3 residues: CASSLPLTGTEAFF. In nucleotides, the CDR3 is TGTGCCAGCAGCCTCCCTCTCACGGGAACTGAAGCTTTCTTT.

This clone has a handful of counts. This chain joins TRBV28 and TRBJ1-5; tentative D call: TRBD1 (5 bases). In germline, CDR1 is MDHEN, CDR2 SYDVKM. Trimming removed 2 bases at V and 7 bases at J, with 18 bases between. CDR3 length: 16 residues. In DNA form, the CDR3 reads TGTGCCAGCAGTTTAGGGACTCTCGTAGAACGACAGCCCCAGCATTTT. Amino acid sequence: CASSLGTLVERQPQHF.

The gene calls are TRBV13 and TRBJ2-7; 7 bases fit TRBD1. Germline V gene sequence: CDR1 PRHDT, CDR2 FYEKMQ (reference sequence). Germline trimming cut 4 bases from V and 6 bases from J; bases unmatched to any gene: 15. The CDR3 length is 16 residues. The CDR3 coding sequence is TGTGCCAGCAGCTCCTACAACGACAGGGCAGCGCGCGAGCAGTACTTC. Protein product: CASSSYNDRAAREQYF. The complete variable domain, with remaining parts taken from reference TRBV13 and TRBJ2-7, reads AAGVIQSPRHLIKEKRETATLKCYPIPRHDTVYWYQQGPGQDPQFLISFYEKMQSDKGSIPDRFSAQQFSDYHSELNMSSLELGDSALYFCASSSYNDRAAREQYFGPGTRLTVT.

V and J are TRBV14 and TRBJ2-7, with 9 bases lining up with TRBD1. This CDR3 contains 14 residues. Germline V gene sequence: CDR1 SGHDN, CDR2 FVKESK. The ends lost 5 bases at V and 1 base at J; junction bases unmatched: 3. Here the CDR3 DNA reads TGTGCCAGCAGCTACGGACAGGGGTCCTACGAGCAGTACTTC. This encodes CASSYGQGSYEQYF.

The chain couples TRBV11-2 to TRBJ2-7; D perhaps matches TRBD1 (6 bases). The CDR3 runs 14 residues. V lost 7 bases and J 7 bases, leaving 20 bases between the germline ends. Germline V gene data show CDR1 as SGHAT and CDR2 as FQNNGV. CDR3 sequence reads: CASTSRPQGTEQYF. Written as DNA, the CDR3 is TGTGCCAGCACCTCCCGACCGCAGGGGACGGAGCAGTACTTC.

This rearrangement joins TRBV29-1 to TRBJ2-7, with 7 bases matching TRBD2. V lost 7 bases to trimming and J lost 10 bases; unmatched junction nucleotides: 13. Germline CDR1 SQVTM, CDR2 ANQGSEA. The CDR3 loop spans 12 amino acids. The CDR3 is CSGRTGGETQYF. DNA of the CDR3: TGCAGCGGCCGCACTGGGGGGGAAACCCAGTACTTC.

The V and J genes are TRBV19 and TRBJ1-2; 9 positions match TRBD1. The V and J ends lost 5 bases and 4 bases, in that order; junction bases with no gene match: 2. Germline-derived CDR1 and CDR2 are LNHDA and SQIVND (reference sequence). This CDR3 comprises 13 residues. DNA for the CDR3: TGTGCCAGTAGTCGGGACAGGGTCTATGGCTACACCTTC. It translates to CASSRDRVYGYTF.